This T cell receptor beta chain derives from a study of beta chain features in type 1 diabetes. General study findings and limits: An over-representation of cells with high TCR expression could result from cDNA sequencing. PCR might show a preference for shorter templates, equally across patients and controls. No resolution was reached here on whether HLA type influences TCRB rearrangement.

Sorted populations all exceeded 98% purity. This clone was detected a few times. The antigen remains undetermined. The sequenced template was cDNA made from the entire isolated RNA. TCRdb's copy holds only in-frame clones and misses some; the assay was immunoSEQ multiplex PCR. Among 250,000 to 300,000 clones listed, around 7.3% were seen once. The V and J ends lost 8 bases and 6 bases respectively, with 16 bases between them. CDR3 length: 14 residues. CDR1 is SGHNT and CDR2 is YENEEA in the germline V gene. The sample comprised central memory CD4+ T cells from blood. The chain carries TRBV11-3 and TRBJ2-2; tentatively, D is TRBD1 (6 bases). The sequence derives from a woman between 18 and 30 years old in good health. CDR3 loop: CASGKSGVAGELFF. The CDR3 nucleotides are TGTGCCAGCGGCAAATCAGGGGTGGCCGGGGAGCTGTTTTTT.